This TCR beta chain was documented in a study of cytomegalovirus exposure and HLA in healthy donors. In the case of this clone: Its cognate antigen is unknown.

V was pared by 5 bases and J by 4 bases, with 19 bases of the junction left unmatched. Per the germline V gene, CDR1 is SGHAT and CDR2 is FQNNGV. This CDR3 region has 19 residues. Primers: 60 Vbeta forward and 13 Jbeta reverse. Original handling: Later reanalysis found roughly 80 million unique TCR beta chains, roughly 10 million of them shared. Method: immunoSEQ multiplex PCR; TCRdb's copy keeps in-frame clones and lacks some. The DNA gave D and trimming, while V, J and clone size come from that table. Altogether about 130,000 clones are present, approximately 79% being singletons, with the ten largest covering approximately 7%. Overall study results and limits: An analysis was carried out at a later point. It showed that HLA-associated TCR beta chains were more clonally expanded than equally common non-associated chains. Some TCR beta chains (roughly 160 of them) were listed as cytomegalovirus-associated.

Sequenced: PBMCs. V usage is TRBV11-2 and J usage is TRBJ2-7; 11 nucleotides match TRBD1. This sequence was found in a man in his forties in good health and CMV-seropositive. The CDR3 DNA reads as TGTGCCAGCAGCAAAGGGACAGGGGGAGCGGGGTGGGACCATTACGAGCAGTACTTC. It translates to CASSKGTGGAGWDHYEQYF. The complete variable domain, with remaining parts taken from reference TRBV11-2 and TRBJ2-7, reads EAGVAQSPRYKIIEKRQSVAFWCNPISGHATLYWYQQILGQGPKLLIQFQNNGVVDDSQLPKDRFSAERLKGVDSTLKIQPAKLEDSAVYLCASSKGTGGAGWDHYEQYFGPGTRLTVT.